The present entry profiles one T cell receptor (beta chain) with its context. This entry belongs to a study of blood T cell repertoires in COVID-19. Study-level background: The analysed material was cDNA or gDNA that came from T cells, B-cell-depleted T cells, or PBMCs.

Here immunoSEQ multiplex PCR was the method, and the copy in TCRdb shows in-frame clones only, minus some. This table holds hundreds of thousands of clones, roughly nine tenths found once. Germline V gene lookup returns CDR1 SEHNR and CDR2 FQNEAQ (reference sequence). V lost 5 bases and J 5 bases, leaving 12 bases between the germline ends. CDR3 length: 13 amino acids. In Cohort 3, a recovered donor had either two negative PCRs, clearance, or symptom resolution. Source material: PBMCs or T cells enriched from blood (not recorded which). The receptor was isolated from a woman between 18 and 30 years old who had recovered from COVID-19. This sequence joins TRBV7-9 and TRBJ1-1; TRBD1 might be the D (5 bases). The CDR3 sequence: CASSPQEGTEAFF. The DNA for the CDR3 is TGTGCCAGCAGCCCCCAGGAGGGGACTGAAGCTTTCTTT.